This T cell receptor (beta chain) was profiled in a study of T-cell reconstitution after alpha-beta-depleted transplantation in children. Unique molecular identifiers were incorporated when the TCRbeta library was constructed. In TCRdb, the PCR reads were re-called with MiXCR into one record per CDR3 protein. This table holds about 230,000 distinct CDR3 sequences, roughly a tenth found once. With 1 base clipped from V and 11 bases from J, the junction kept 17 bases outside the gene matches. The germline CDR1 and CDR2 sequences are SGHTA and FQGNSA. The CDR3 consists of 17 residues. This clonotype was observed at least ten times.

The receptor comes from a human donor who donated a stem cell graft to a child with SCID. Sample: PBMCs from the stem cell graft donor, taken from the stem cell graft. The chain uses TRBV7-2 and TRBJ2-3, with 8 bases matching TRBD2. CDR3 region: CASSLVYAGGLIPVQYF. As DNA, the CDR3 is TGTGCCAGCAGCTTAGTTTACGCGGGGGGCCTCATACCCGTGCAGTATTTT.